This TCR beta chain was sequenced during a study of blood T cell repertoires in COVID-19. On the study more broadly: There were acute and convalescent COVID-19 samples, and they came from the United States, Italy and Spain. The analysed material was cDNA or gDNA that came from T cells, B-cell-depleted T cells, or PBMCs.

Original methodology: Amplification of reference gene primers was used by the study to estimate nucleated cell counts. Clones were read by immunoSEQ multiplex PCR, and TCRdb kept only the in-frame ones, dropping some. D and trimming were read from the DNA, whereas the V and J calls and clone size are those reported in that table. The sample lists hundreds of thousands of clones, about nine tenths occurring once. The CDR3 has 16 amino acids. Trimming left V 0 bases short and J 4 bases short, with 15 bases between. Germline loops: CDR1 SNHLY, CDR2 FYNNEI. The chain is built from TRBV2 and TRBJ2-5; D is perhaps TRBD1 (6 bases). This sequence was found in a middle-aged woman who had recovered from COVID-19. Source material: peripheral blood. The CDR3 region has the DNA TGTGCCAGCAGTGAAGCGCGCCAGGGGAGAGGAGAGACCCAGTACTTC. Protein sequence: CASSEARQGRGETQYF.